These 12 T cell receptor beta chains were sequenced from one sample in a study of blood T cell repertoires in COVID-19. Sequencing was performed with immunoSEQ multiplex PCR; in TCRdb, only in-frame clones are kept and a portion is missing. The data show a few hundred thousand clones, 87% seen once. Sample: PBMCs or T cells enriched from blood (not recorded which). The receptors were gathered from a woman in her fifties or sixties who had recovered from COVID-19.

CDR3 in amino acids: CASSAFAGGATEAFF. Written as DNA, the CDR3 is TGTGCCAGCAGCGCCTTCGCCGGAGGGGCCACTGAAGCTTTCTTT. The rearrangement links TRBV9 to TRBJ1-1, with a weak D call TRBD1 (5 bases). V was cut by 3 bases and J by 4 bases, with 16 bases left in between. The CDR3 has 15 amino acids. Per germline, CDR1 SGDLS and CDR2 YYNGEE. The full variable domain, its missing parts supplied by reference TRBV9 and TRBJ1-1, is DSGVTQTPKHLITATGQRVTLRCSPRSGDLSVYWYQQSLDQGLQFLIQYYNGEERAKGNILERFSAQQFPDLHSELNLSSLELGDSALYFCASSAFAGGATEAFFGQGTRLTVV.

The chain combines TRBV5-1 with TRBJ2-7; 7 nucleotides line up with TRBD1. Trimming cost V 4 bases and J 0 bases; bases outside gene matches: 4. The CDR3 has 14 amino acids. Germline V CDR1 and CDR2: SGHRS, YFSETQ. The CDR3 loop is CASSVRDSSYEQYF. Here the CDR3 DNA reads TGCGCCAGCAGCGTAAGGGACAGCTCCTACGAGCAGTACTTC.

The rearrangement links TRBV4-3 to TRBJ1-4, with 7 bases matching TRBD1. Per germline, CDR1 LGHNA and CDR2 YSLEER. There are 19 residues in the CDR3. The V and J ends lost 0 bases and 0 bases, in that order; junction bases with no gene match: 10. The CDR3 spells CASSQDTRGGIATNEKLFF. In nucleotides, the CDR3 is TGCGCCAGCAGCCAAGATACGAGAGGGGGCATTGCAACTAATGAAAAACTGTTTTTT.

J is TRBJ1-2 and V is TRBV9; D possibly corresponds to TRBD1 (6 bases). The CDR3 has 13 amino acids. In germline, CDR1 is SGDLS, CDR2 YYNGEE. V lost 4 bases, J lost 6 bases, and 13 bases lay in between. CDR3 region: CASSPGGADGYTF. The CDR3, as DNA: TGTGCCAGCAGCCCCGGGGGGGCGGATGGCTACACCTTC.

The CDR3 DNA is TGTGCCAGCAGTGAAGCCCCGACAAGCACAGATACGCAGTATTTT. Translation: CASSEAPTSTDTQYF. The chain carries TRBV6-1 and TRBJ2-3; the D is unclear. Germline CDR1 reads MNHNS; CDR2 reads SASEGT. V was pared by 0 bases and J by 0 bases, with 7 bases between. The CDR3 length is 15 residues.

The rearrangement links TRBV9 to TRBJ1-2, with TRBD1 identical over 8 bases. The CDR3 is made up of 15 amino acids. Per germline, CDR1 SGDLS and CDR2 YYNGEE. V was pared by 4 bases and J by 2 bases, with 7 bases of the junction left unmatched. The CDR3: CASSPGTGINYGYTF. The CDR3 DNA is TGTGCCAGCAGCCCAGGGACAGGAATCAACTATGGCTACACCTTC.

For this clone: Within the sample, other DNA sequences also encode this same CDR3. The chain links TRBV9 to TRBJ2-3; no firm D call. The CDR3 is 13 residues long. V was cut by 0 bases and J by 2 bases, with 4 bases left in between. Germline values: CDR1 SGDLS, CDR2 YYNGEE. The DNA for the CDR3 is TGTGCCAGCAGCGTAGACTACACAGATACGCAGTATTTT. Protein product: CASSVDYTDTQYF.

The J gene is TRBJ1-1, the V gene TRBV11-2; D unresolved. Germline V gene lookup returns CDR1 SGHAT and CDR2 FQNNGV. V was clipped by 5 bases and J by 0 bases, with 7 bases between them. This CDR3 contains 13 residues. CDR3 DNA sequence: TGTGCCAGCAGCCCCACACTGAACACTGAAGCTTTCTTT. Protein: CASSPTLNTEAFF.

The J gene is TRBJ1-2, the V gene TRBV30, with D tentatively TRBD1 (6 bases). CDR1 is GTSNPN, CDR2 SVGIG, per germline (reference sequence). Trimming cost V 5 bases and J 4 bases, with 17 bases left between them. The CDR3 contains 14 residues. This CDR3 is CAWAWGGAGYGYTF. CDR3 in DNA: TGTGCCTGGGCCTGGGGGGGGGCCGGCTATGGCTACACCTTC.

A remark on this clone: As the CDR3 is not closed by the conserved phenylalanine or tryptophan, this likely results from a read error. Because the CDR3's place on the DNA is in doubt, the DNA is left out and the CDR3 is given as listed by TCRdb. The chain recombines TRBV6-1 with TRBJ1-2; TRBD1, as called in the table, went unchecked against the DNA. The CDR3 adds up to 15 amino acids, both ends counted. Per germline, CDR1 MNHNS and CDR2 SASEGT. The CDR3 region is CASSEALRGQSPVTA.

The chain carries TRBV6-2 or TRBV6-3 and TRBJ1-5, with D unresolved. The CDR3 consists of 11 residues. V lost 6 bases and J 11 bases, leaving 11 bases between the germline ends. Germline loops: CDR1 MNHEY, CDR2 SVGEGT. The DNA of the CDR3 is TGTGCCAGCAGCTCGCGAACGGCCCAGCATTTT. It translates to CASSSRTAQHF.

The chain carries TRBV2 and TRBJ2-3, with TRBD2 identical over 9 bases. Germline V gene sequence: CDR1 SNHLY, CDR2 FYNNEI. The CDR3 totals 15 residues. The V gene end was trimmed by 6 bases and the J gene end by 2 bases; junction bases not matched to a gene: 6. The CDR3 loop is CASRTIAGVTDTQYF. CDR3 bases: TGTGCCAGCAGGACTATAGCGGGGGTCACAGATACGCAGTATTTT.